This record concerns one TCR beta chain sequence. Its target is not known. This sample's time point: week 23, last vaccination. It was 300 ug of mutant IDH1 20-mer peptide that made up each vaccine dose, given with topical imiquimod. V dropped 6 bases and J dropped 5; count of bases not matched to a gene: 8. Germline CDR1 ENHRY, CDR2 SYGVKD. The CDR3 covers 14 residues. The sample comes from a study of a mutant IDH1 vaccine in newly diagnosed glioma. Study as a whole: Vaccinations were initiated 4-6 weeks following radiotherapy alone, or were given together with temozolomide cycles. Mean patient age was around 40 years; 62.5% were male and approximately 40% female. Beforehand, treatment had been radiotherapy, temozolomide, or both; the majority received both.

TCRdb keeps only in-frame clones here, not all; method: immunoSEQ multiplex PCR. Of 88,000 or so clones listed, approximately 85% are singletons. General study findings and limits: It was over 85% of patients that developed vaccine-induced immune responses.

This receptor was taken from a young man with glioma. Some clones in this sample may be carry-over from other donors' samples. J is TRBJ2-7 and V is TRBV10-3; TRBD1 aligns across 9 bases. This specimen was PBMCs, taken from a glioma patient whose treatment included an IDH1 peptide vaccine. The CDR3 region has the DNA TGTGCCATCAGCAGATCCGGACAGGGGAACGAGCAGTACTTC. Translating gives CAISRSGQGNEQYF.